These 17 T cell receptor beta chains were sequenced from one sample in a study of blood T cells in healthy people across ages. PCR was performed a second time for about 7 to 11 cycles using a sample-barcoded 5' primer and a J-beta primer mix. TCRdb processed the 5' RACE reads anew with MiXCR; each CDR3 protein has one entry. There are 1 million or so distinct CDR3 sequences in the sample; approximately 26% occur only once, and 0.65% to 0.75% lies in the top ten. The data were also submitted as part of a second study, on T cells of mothers and their children.

Sequencing was performed on blood. These receptors all stem from a girl aged 2 to 9 in good health.

The rearrangement links TRBV5-1 to TRBJ2-1; 7 bases agree with TRBD1. CDR1 SGHRS and CDR2 YFSETQ come from the germline V gene. This CDR3 comprises 13 residues. Unmatched junction bases numbered 13, after V lost 4 bases and J lost 15 bases. In DNA form, the CDR3 reads TGCGCCAGCAGCGGGGACATTACTAGGGGGCGGTTCTTC. Translating it yields CASSGDITRGRFF. Complete variable domain (other parts from reference TRBV5-1 and TRBJ2-1): KAGVTQTPRYLIKTRGQQVTLSCSPISGHRSVSWYQQTPGQGLQFLFEYFSETQRNKGNFPGRFSGRQFSNSRSEMNVSTLELGDSALYLCASSGDITRGRFFGPGTRLTVL.

The V call is TRBV2, the J call TRBJ1-1; D is undetermined. Germline CDR1 is SNHLY and CDR2 is FYNNEI. The CDR3 runs 13 residues. Trimming removed 2 bases from V and 5 bases from J, with 9 bases in between. Here the CDR3 DNA reads TGTGCCAGCAGTGAATATCGAGAGACTGAAGCTTTCTTT. This translates into CASSEYRETEAFF.

The chain links TRBV7-6 to TRBJ1-3; tentatively, D is TRBD1 (5 bases). The CDR3 runs 11 residues. The germline CDR1 and CDR2 sequences are SGHVS and FNYEAQ. The germline V and J ends were trimmed by 7 bases and 8 bases, with 9 bases remaining between them. The DNA for the CDR3 is TGTGCCAGCATGGGGGGGGACACCATATATTTT. The encoded protein is CASMGGDTIYF.

V is TRBV2 and J is TRBJ2-2, with 8 bases lining up with TRBD2. The CDR3 consists of 16 residues. V was pared by 8 bases and J by 6 bases, with 14 bases of the junction left unmatched. Germline V gives CDR1 SNHLY, CDR2 FYNNEI. CDR3 residues: CASRLSSGTRAGELFF. In nucleotides, the CDR3 is TGTGCCAGCCGCCTATCGTCAGGGACTAGGGCCGGGGAGCTGTTTTTT.

This clonotype has just a few counts. The chain joins TRBV20-1 to TRBJ1-6; D is ambiguous. The CDR3 has 10 residues. Germline V gene data show CDR1 as DFQATT and CDR2 as SNEGSKA (reference sequence). Trimming took off 0 bases at V and 9 bases at J, with 0 bases between the two ends. The CDR3 spells CSARDSPLHF. CDR3 in DNA: TGCAGTGCTAGAGATTCACCCCTCCACTTT.

The chain joins TRBV29-1 to TRBJ1-2, with TRBD1 matching 7 bases. The CDR3 is made up of 12 amino acids. Losses at the gene ends were 5 bases for V and 8 bases for J; bases not matched to a gene: 8. The germline V gene has CDR1 SQVTM and CDR2 ANQGSEA. The CDR3 here is CSVSKGAGGYTF. CDR3 sequence (DNA): TGCAGCGTTTCTAAGGGGGCTGGAGGCTACACCTTC.

This clonotype has only a few counts. In nucleotides, the CDR3 is TGCGCCAGCAGCTTGGCGCGCGATACTAGCACAGATACGCAGTATTTT. This gives the protein CASSLARDTSTDTQYF. V usage is TRBV5-1 and J usage is TRBJ2-3; D unclear. Trimming stripped 0 bases from V and 0 bases from J, with 11 bases between. The length of the CDR3 is 16 residues. From germline, CDR1 is SGHRS and CDR2 YFSETQ.

The rearrangement links TRBV5-1 to TRBJ1-4, with a possible D match to TRBD1 (5 bases). From germline, CDR1 is SGHRS and CDR2 YFSETQ. Between the trimmed V and J ends, which lost 2 bases and 5 bases, there was a span of 10 bases. The CDR3 extends over 14 amino acids. The CDR3 loop is CASSFGASNEKLFF. CDR3 nucleotide sequence: TGCGCCAGCAGCTTTGGGGCGAGCAATGAAAAACTGTTTTTT.

The chain uses TRBV10-3 and TRBJ2-5, with a tentative D call TRBD2 (6 bases). This CDR3 contains 15 residues. Trimming stripped 2 bases from V and 7 bases from J, with 17 bases between. Germline V CDR1 and CDR2: ENHRY, SYGVKD. The CDR3 DNA follows: TGTGCCATCAGTGAGGCCGGGACTCACTTCGGGACCCAGTACTTC. Its protein product is CAISEAGTHFGTQYF.

The sample holds a few counts of this clonotype. V is TRBV11-2 and J is TRBJ1-2, with a tentative D call TRBD1 (5 bases). This CDR3 spans 14 amino acids. CDR1 is SGHAT, CDR2 FQNNGV, per germline. V lost 5 bases and J 5 bases, leaving 15 bases between the germline ends. This chain's CDR3 is CASSHTGLEYGYTF. The CDR3 coding sequence is TGTGCCAGCAGCCACACGGGGCTGGAATATGGCTACACCTTC.

This chain links TRBV29-1 with TRBJ2-4, with D hard to call. Germline CDR1 reads SQVTM; CDR2 reads ANQGSEA. The germline V and J ends were trimmed by 4 bases and 0 bases, with 7 bases remaining between them. This CDR3 is 13 amino acids long. The CDR3 bases are TGCAGCGTTGGGGGAATAGCCAAAAACATTCAGTACTTC. Encoded protein: CSVGGIAKNIQYF. The full variable domain, completed using reference TRBV29-1 and TRBJ2-4, is SAVISQKPSRDICQRGTSLTIQCQVDSQVTMMFWYRQQPGQSLTLIATANQGSEATYESGFVIDKFPISRPNLTFSTLTVSNMSPEDSSIYLCSVGGIAKNIQYFGAGTRLSVL.

The chain links TRBV28 to TRBJ2-1, with a weak D call TRBD2 (5 bases). V was clipped by 8 bases and J by 0 bases, with 17 bases between them. The germline CDR1 and CDR2 sequences are MDHEN and SYDVKM. The CDR3 covers 16 residues. CDR3 loop: CASWASLQSSYNEQFF. In nucleotides, the CDR3 is TGTGCCAGCTGGGCTAGCCTACAAAGCTCCTACAATGAGCAGTTCTTC.

This chain connects TRBV29-1 to TRBJ1-2; D is possibly TRBD1 (5 bases). This CDR3 has 13 amino acids. Germline CDR1 and CDR2: SQVTM and ANQGSEA. Trimming took off 3 bases at V and 3 bases at J, with 11 bases between the two ends. CDR3 DNA: TGCAGCGTTGATCGACAGCCTGACTATGGCTACACCTTC. This translates into CSVDRQPDYGYTF.

The chain uses TRBV7-2 and TRBJ2-5; D is unresolved. Germline values: CDR1 SGHTA, CDR2 FQGNSA. The CDR3 has 13 residues. The V gene lost 3 bases and the J gene lost 5 bases, with 10 bases spanning the gap. This CDR3 reads CASSFPNVETQYF. CDR3 DNA: TGTGCCAGCAGCTTTCCCAACGTCGAGACCCAGTACTTC.

The sample holds a few counts of this clonotype. The chain uses TRBV7-2 and TRBJ1-4; D might be TRBD1 (5 bases). V was clipped by 5 bases and J by 14 bases, with 18 bases between them. This CDR3 spans 13 amino acids. Germline CDR1 is SGHTA and CDR2 is FQGNSA. CDR3 loop: CASSPGPLNALFF. CDR3 nucleotide sequence: TGTGCCAGCAGCCCGGGACCCCTTAACGCCCTGTTTTTT.

This rearrangement joins TRBV11-2 to TRBJ2-7, with TRBD2 identical over 8 bases. CDR3 length: 15 residues. Germline lookup yields CDR1 SGHAT and CDR2 FQNNGV. J gave up 3 bases and V 0 bases, and 4 bases lay outside the gene matches. The CDR3 reads CASSLERAGGYEQYF. Written as DNA, the CDR3 is TGTGCCAGCAGCTTAGAGAGGGCGGGGGGCTACGAGCAGTACTTC.

V is TRBV9 and J is TRBJ1-4, with 11 bases identical to TRBD1. The CDR3 has 17 amino acids. Germline V gene data show CDR1 as SGDLS and CDR2 as YYNGEE. J gave up 4 bases and V 2 bases, and 7 bases lay outside the gene matches. As DNA, the CDR3 is TGTGCCAGCAGCGTGTCAGCCGGGACAGGGGGTAATGAAAAACTGTTTTTT. Its protein is CASSVSAGTGGNEKLFF.